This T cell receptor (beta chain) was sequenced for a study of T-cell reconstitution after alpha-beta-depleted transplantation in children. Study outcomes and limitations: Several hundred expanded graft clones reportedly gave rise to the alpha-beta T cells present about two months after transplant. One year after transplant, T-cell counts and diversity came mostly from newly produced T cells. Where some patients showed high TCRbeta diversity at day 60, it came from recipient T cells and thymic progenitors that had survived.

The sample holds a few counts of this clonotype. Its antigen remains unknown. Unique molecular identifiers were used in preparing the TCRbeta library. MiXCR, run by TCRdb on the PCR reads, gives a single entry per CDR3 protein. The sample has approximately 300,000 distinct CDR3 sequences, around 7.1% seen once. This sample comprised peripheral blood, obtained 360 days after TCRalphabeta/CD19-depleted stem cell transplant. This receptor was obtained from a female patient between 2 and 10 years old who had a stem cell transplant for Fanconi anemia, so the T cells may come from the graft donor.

In DNA, the CDR3 is TGTGCCAGCAGCGTAGGCGGCAGGGCTAATTACAATGAGCAGTTCTTC. Translated, it gives CASSVGGRANYNEQFF. The chain is built from TRBV9 and TRBJ2-1; a possible D gene is TRBD1 (5 bases). CDR1 is SGDLS and CDR2 is YYNGEE in the germline V gene. Trimming shortened V by 0 bases and J by 4 bases, and 14 bases separated the two germline ends. This CDR3 spans 16 amino acids.